This TCR beta chain was found in a study of CD8+CD57+ T cells in acquired aplastic anemia. The CDR3 spans 13 residues. Germline V gene data show CDR1 as DFQATT and CDR2 as SNEGSKA (reference sequence). Trimming took off 3 bases at V and 8 bases at J, with 14 bases between the two ends. Previously, flow cytometry had revealed CD8+CD57+ cell expansion in the patients chosen for sequencing. Genomic DNA constituted the template upon which TCR beta VDJ and CDR3 profiling was performed. TCRdb re-derived calls from the reads in MiXCR, one entry per CDR3 protein. The data show 200,000 or so distinct CDR3 sequences, roughly half seen once.

The sequenced material came from sorted CD4+, CD8+, or CD8+CD57+ T cells (not recorded which) from PBMCs. This chain uses TRBV20-1 with TRBJ2-1; D unresolved. This TCR was recovered from a human donor with aplastic anemia. This CDR3 is CSASGSTWDEQFF. The CDR3 DNA is TGCAGTGCTAGTGGCTCAACGTGGGATGAGCAGTTCTTC.